These 13 T cell receptor beta chains came from one sample sequenced in a study of glioma-infiltrating T cells. Amplification of TCR alpha and beta CDR3 regions from RNA used iRepertoire nested multiplex PCR. MiXCR was run by TCRdb on the multiplex PCR reads, yielding one entry per CDR3 protein. This table holds about 130,000 distinct CDR3 sequences, roughly 24% found once. The sequencing sample was made of glioma tissue, nonneoplastic brain tissue, or PBMCs (not recorded which). The receptors stem from a human donor with low-grade glioma or glioblastoma, undergoing nonglioma brain surgery, or in good health (not recorded which).

This clonotype was seen many times. The chain employs TRBV28 and TRBJ2-7, with TRBD1 as a possible D gene (7 bases). V shed 3 bases and J shed 1 base, with 16 bases lying between them. CDR1 and CDR2 from the germline V gene are MDHEN and SYDVKM. The CDR3 is made up of 16 amino acids. In nucleotides, the CDR3 is TGTGCCAGCAGTTTTATACGCGGGACAGTGTCCTACGAGCAGTACTTC. This gives the protein CASSFIRGTVSYEQYF.

Ten or more counts support this clonotype. The chain carries TRBV6-1 and TRBJ2-7; 11 nucleotides line up with TRBD2. This CDR3 is 15 amino acids long. V was pared by 6 bases and J by 4 bases, with 8 bases of the junction left unmatched. Germline-derived CDR1 and CDR2 are MNHNS and SASEGT. As DNA, the CDR3 is TGTGCCAGCAGAGGTCTAGCGGGAGGAGAATACGAGCAGTACTTC. Translation gives CASRGLAGGEYEQYF.

For this clonotype: Just one base apart from a much larger clone, this may be a read error. The missing conserved phenylalanine or tryptophan at the end of this CDR3 makes a read error likely. This chain joins TRBV4-1 and TRBJ2-7; 9 bases align to TRBD1. Germline lookup yields CDR1 MGHRA and CDR2 YSYEKL. V dropped 5 bases and J dropped 4; count of bases not matched to a gene: 15. CDR3 length: 17 residues. The CDR3 loop reads CASSVPGTGNREYEQYS. The DNA of the CDR3 is TGCGCCAGCAGCGTGCCCGGGACAGGGAATCGGGAATACGAGCAGTACTCC.

Many counts were recorded for this clonotype. The rearrangement links TRBV24-1 to TRBJ2-3; no clear D. In germline, CDR1 is KGHDR, CDR2 SFDVKD. Trimming stripped 0 bases from V and 7 bases from J, with 4 bases between. The CDR3 has 12 residues. The CDR3 sequence is CATSDLGNTQYF. CDR3 nucleotide sequence: TGTGCCACCAGTGATTTGGGGAATACGCAGTATTTT.

The table lists this clonotype with a few counts. This chain connects TRBV12-3 or TRBV12-4 to TRBJ1-1; D is unresolved. There are 15 residues in the CDR3. Trimming pared 0 bases from V and 3 bases from J, leaving 11 bases between. This chain's CDR3 is CASSLARVKDTEAFF. Written as DNA, the CDR3 is TGTGCCAGCAGTTTAGCGCGGGTTAAGGACACTGAAGCTTTCTTT.

This clonotype was seen at least ten times. V and J are TRBV7-2 and TRBJ2-4; tentatively, D is TRBD2 (6 bases). Germline V gives CDR1 SGHTA, CDR2 FQGNSA. CDR3 length equals 15 residues. The V gene lost 2 bases and the J gene lost 6 bases, with 14 bases spanning the gap. CDR3 DNA: TGTGCCAGCAGCTTACCTCGGCGGGAAAGAAACATTCAGTACTTC. Amino acid sequence: CASSLPRRERNIQYF.

This clonotype occurred many times. The chain carries TRBV12-3 or TRBV12-4 and TRBJ1-2; TRBD1 matches 8 bases. The V and J ends lost 4 bases and 5 bases, in that order; junction bases with no gene match: 6. This CDR3 has 14 amino acids. The CDR3 region is CASSSGTGFYGYTF. The CDR3 nucleotides read TGTGCCAGCAGTTCGGGGACAGGATTTTATGGCTACACCTTC.

This clonotype was seen at least ten times. V and J are TRBV20-1 and TRBJ1-1; possibly TRBD1 for D (6 bases). The CDR3 has 16 amino acids. V was trimmed by 1 base and J by 4 bases, leaving 19 bases between them. Germline assignment: CDR1 DFQATT and CDR2 SNEGSKA (reference sequence). The CDR3 loop reads CSARVAGDGGGTEAFF. CDR3 in DNA: TGCAGTGCTAGAGTGGCAGGGGATGGGGGCGGCACTGAAGCTTTCTTT.

The sample holds many counts of this clonotype. The DNA for the CDR3 is TGTGCCAGCAGTCCGCGACAGGGTCCAAGCTCTGGAAACACCATATATTTT. This codes for CASSPRQGPSSGNTIYF. This chain connects TRBV27 to TRBJ1-3; 7 bases align to TRBD1. V gave up 5 bases and J gave up 0 bases; unmatched junction bases: 10. Germline V gene data show CDR1 as MNHEY and CDR2 as SMNVEV (reference sequence). This CDR3 region has 17 residues.

This clonotype was counted many times. This rearrangement joins TRBV20-1 to TRBJ2-5; the match to TRBD2 covers 7 bases. The germline gives CDR1 DFQATT, CDR2 SNEGSKA (reference sequence). The CDR3 totals 18 residues. Unmatched junction bases numbered 19, after V lost 0 bases and J lost 6 bases. CDR3 nucleotides: TGCAGTGCTAGAGATCGTTTGGGCCGGGAGGCGGCCTGGCAGACCCAGTACTTC. Translation gives CSARDRLGREAAWQTQYF.

The table lists this clonotype with many counts. The chain has TRBV3-1 and TRBJ2-1, with TRBD2 matching 12 bases. Trimming removed 1 base from V and 10 bases from J; junction bases left unmatched: 2. CDR3 length: 14 residues. Germline V lookup: CDR1 LGHDT, CDR2 YNNKEL (reference sequence). The CDR3 loop reads CASSQATSGREQFF. CDR3 nucleotides: TGTGCCAGCAGCCAAGCGACTAGCGGGAGAGAGCAGTTCTTC.

Many counts were recorded for this clonotype. V gene TRBV28 combines with J gene TRBJ2-1; 9 nucleotides agree with TRBD2. The length of the CDR3 is 18 residues. Trimming removed 4 bases from V and 6 bases from J; junction bases left unmatched: 16. From germline, CDR1 is MDHEN and CDR2 SYDVKM. Written as DNA, the CDR3 is TGTGCCAGCAGTTCACCCAGGTTGGCGGCGGGAGGGTTCAATGAGCAGTTCTTC. The encoded protein is CASSSPRLAAGGFNEQFF.

At least ten counts were recorded for this clonotype. This sequence joins TRBV14 and TRBJ2-7; TRBD1 might be the D (5 bases). From germline, CDR1 is SGHDN and CDR2 FVKESK. CDR3 length: 12 amino acids. V shed 0 bases and J shed 6 bases, with 6 bases lying between them. The CDR3 loop reads CASSQDRVEQYF. Here the CDR3 DNA reads TGTGCCAGCAGCCAAGACAGGGTCGAGCAGTACTTC.